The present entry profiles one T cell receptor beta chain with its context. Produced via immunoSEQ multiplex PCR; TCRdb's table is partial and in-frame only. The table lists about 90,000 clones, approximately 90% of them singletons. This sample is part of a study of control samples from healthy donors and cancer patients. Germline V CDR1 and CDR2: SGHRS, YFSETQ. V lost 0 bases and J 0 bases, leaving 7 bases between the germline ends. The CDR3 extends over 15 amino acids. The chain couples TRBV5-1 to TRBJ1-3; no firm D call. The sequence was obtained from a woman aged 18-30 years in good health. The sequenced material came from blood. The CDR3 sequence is CASSLAPGSGNTIYF. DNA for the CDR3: TGCGCCAGCAGCTTGGCCCCCGGCTCTGGAAACACCATATATTTT. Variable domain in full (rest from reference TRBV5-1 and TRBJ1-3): KAGVTQTPRYLIKTRGQQVTLSCSPISGHRSVSWYQQTPGQGLQFLFEYFSETQRNKGNFPGRFSGRQFSNSRSEMNVSTLELGDSALYLCASSLAPGSGNTIYFGEGSWLTVV.